The present entry profiles one TCR beta chain with its context. This record belongs to a study of T cells after somatic rescue of genetic block. Profiling relied on immunoSEQ multiplex PCR, and the TCRdb table lists in-frame clones only, not all of them. The sample carries roughly 55,000 clones, around 96% recorded once. Germline-derived CDR1 and CDR2 are SGHRS and YFSETQ. This CDR3 is 13 amino acids long. The V and J ends lost 0 bases and 4 bases respectively, with 8 bases between them. This receptor was taken from a child less than two years old. Sequencing was performed on peripheral blood mononuclear cells (PBMCs). This rearrangement joins TRBV5-1 to TRBJ2-7, with no clear D. The CDR3 nucleotides are TGCGCCAGCAGCTTGGCTAGTCAGTACGAGCAGTACTTC. It codes for CASSLASQYEQYF.